The 13 T cell receptor beta chains given below trace back to one sample, sequenced in a study of CD8 T cells in ankylosing spondylitis. TCRdb reprocessed the 5' RACE reads via MiXCR and lists one record per CDR3 protein. Altogether hundreds of thousands of distinct CDR3 sequences are present, about 10% being singletons, with the ten largest covering about 19%. Sequences were obtained from blood, either unsorted or a sorted T cell fraction (not recorded which). The origin of the receptors is a male donor with ankylosing spondylitis or in good health (not recorded which).

This clonotype was observed many times. This chain joins TRBV6-5 and TRBJ2-3; D gene unclear. Trimming pared 8 bases from V and 2 bases from J, leaving 5 bases between. This CDR3 is 11 amino acids long. Germline assignment: CDR1 MNHEY and CDR2 SVGAGI. CDR3 nucleotides: TGTGCCAGCGGGGTCACAGATACGCAGTATTTT. It yields the protein CASGVTDTQYF.

The chain has TRBV5-1 and TRBJ1-1; D is ambiguous. This CDR3 is 13 amino acids long. V lost 3 bases, J lost 0 bases, and 6 bases lay in between. Germline assignment: CDR1 SGHRS and CDR2 YFSETQ. CDR3 protein: CASSYEVNTEAFF. CDR3 DNA: TGCGCCAGCAGCTATGAAGTGAACACTGAAGCTTTCTTT.

The sample holds many counts of this clonotype. This chain uses TRBV20-1 with TRBJ2-3; 7 nucleotides line up with TRBD2. Germline CDR1 DFQATT, CDR2 SNEGSKA (reference sequence). The CDR3 runs to 17 residues. The trim removed 2 bases at V and 3 bases at J, leaving 14 bases unmatched. CDR3 sequence (DNA): TGCAGTGCTAGACCCGTAGGGGAGGGCACGGGTACAGATACGCAGTATTTT. Translation gives CSARPVGEGTGTDTQYF.

This chain joins TRBV19 and TRBJ1-2; 8 nucleotides align to TRBD1. CDR1 and CDR2 (germline): LNHDA, SQIVND (reference sequence). V was clipped by 3 bases and J by 7 bases; unmatched bases: 13. This CDR3 has 16 amino acids. The CDR3 loop is CASSMGTPRGLSGYTF. The CDR3 region has the DNA TGTGCCAGTAGTATGGGAACCCCCAGGGGGCTATCTGGCTACACCTTC.

This clonotype was recorded many times. The chain combines TRBV5-1 with TRBJ1-4, with D perhaps TRBD1 (6 bases). CDR3 length equals 16 residues. The germline V gene encodes CDR1 SGHRS and CDR2 YFSETQ. Trimming took 3 bases from V and 2 from J, leaving 14 bases between them. CDR3 protein: CASSWGTGATNEKLFF. DNA of the CDR3: TGCGCCAGCAGCTGGGGGACGGGGGCGACTAATGAAAAACTGTTTTTT.

The chain joins TRBV6-5 to TRBJ1-4, with TRBD1 matching 7 bases. Germline assignment: CDR1 MNHEY and CDR2 SVGAGI. The CDR3 consists of 16 residues. J was trimmed by 1 base and V by 2 bases; bases with no gene match: 4. The CDR3 loop reads CASSYAGGVTNEKLFF. As DNA, the CDR3 is TGTGCCAGCAGTTACGCAGGGGGAGTAACTAATGAAAAACTGTTTTTT.

CDR3 sequence: CSARQLAGGKDTQYF. The DNA of the CDR3 is TGCAGTGCTCGACAACTAGCGGGGGGTAAAGATACGCAGTATTTT. The chain joins TRBV20-1 to TRBJ2-3, with TRBD2 matching over 12 bases. CDR1 is DFQATT, CDR2 SNEGSKA, per germline (reference sequence). V lost 5 bases to trimming and J lost 5 bases; unmatched junction nucleotides: 8. The CDR3 has 15 amino acids.

This clonotype has a count of ten or more. The chain recombines TRBV20-1 with TRBJ2-3; D perhaps matches TRBD2 (5 bases). The CDR3 totals 10 residues. V lost 8 bases, J lost 6 bases, and 9 bases lay in between. CDR1 and CDR2 (germline): DFQATT, SNEGSKA (reference sequence). CDR3: CSSRGDTQYF. CDR3 bases: TGCAGTAGTAGAGGGGATACGCAGTATTTT.

The chain recombines TRBV3-1 with TRBJ2-1, with a possible D match to TRBD2 (6 bases). The ends were cut back, 3 bases at V and 4 bases at J, with 13 bases in the middle. Germline CDR1 reads LGHDT; CDR2 reads YNNKEL (reference sequence). The CDR3 runs to 15 residues. This CDR3 reads CASSQGRGLYNEQFF. The DNA for the CDR3 is TGTGCCAGCAGCCAGGGGCGGGGACTTTACAATGAGCAGTTCTTC.

Only a few counts were recorded for this clonotype. The CDR3 spells CASRSVQDGDQYF. CDR3 coding DNA: TGTGCCAGCAGATCCGTCCAAGACGGGGACCAGTACTTC. The J gene is TRBJ2-5, the V gene TRBV12-3 or TRBV12-4, with D possibly TRBD2 on 5 matching bases. V was cut by 6 bases and J by 10 bases, with 18 bases left in between. The CDR3 runs 13 residues.

The table lists this clonotype with many counts. The chain is built from TRBV10-3 and TRBJ2-3; D tentatively fits TRBD1 or TRBD2 (5 bases each). V lost 8 bases and J 2 bases, leaving 17 bases between the germline ends. Germline CDR1 is ENHRY and CDR2 is SYGVKD. The CDR3 covers 15 residues. The CDR3 nucleotides are TGTGCCATCTCCCCGGGACCCCCAAACACAGATACGCAGTATTTT. Its protein product is CAISPGPPNTDTQYF.

This clonotype was seen many times. The chain's CDR3 is CASSQDRASYEQYF. In DNA, the CDR3 is TGTGCCAGCAGCCAGGACAGGGCCTCCTACGAGCAGTACTTC. This rearrangement joins TRBV7-2 to TRBJ2-7, with 8 bases matching TRBD1. Germline-derived CDR1 and CDR2 are SGHTA and FQGNSA. The V segment lost 5 bases and the J segment 0 bases; nucleotides outside the gene matches: 3. There are 14 residues in the CDR3.

This clonotype has only a few counts. The chain couples TRBV3-1 to TRBJ2-3, with D possibly matching TRBD2 (5 bases). The CDR3 sequence is 16 residues long. Germline assignment: CDR1 LGHDT and CDR2 YNNKEL (reference sequence). V was pared by 2 bases and J by 1 base, with 13 bases between. CDR3 protein: CASSQNTGGRTDTQYF. The CDR3 nucleotides read TGTGCCAGCAGCCAAAATACGGGCGGGCGCACAGATACGCAGTATTTT.